This TCR beta chain was observed in a study of T cell responses to AZD1222 COVID-19 vaccine. Whole-study findings and limits: Targets within unmutated variant regions were reportedly found for nearly half of spike-specific TCRs. Samples come after the peak T cell response, not at day 14.

Using immunoSEQ multiplex PCR, the repertoire was profiled, and TCRdb retains in-frame clones only, with some absent. Among approximately 170,000 clones listed, 93% were seen once. V lost 8 bases to trimming and J lost 8 bases, with 18 bases between them. Germline V lookup: CDR1 MNHEY, CDR2 SVGAGI. The CDR3 covers 13 residues. About this clone: The antigen is not known.

The chain carries TRBV6-5 and TRBJ1-2; D unclear. The sample in question was peripheral blood, obtained on day 0 of AZD1222 vaccination. The sequence derives from an adult in good health. As DNA, the CDR3 is TGTGCCAGCTTGGCAGGAAGGACGCGCGGCTACACCTTC. Amino acid sequence: CASLAGRTRGYTF.